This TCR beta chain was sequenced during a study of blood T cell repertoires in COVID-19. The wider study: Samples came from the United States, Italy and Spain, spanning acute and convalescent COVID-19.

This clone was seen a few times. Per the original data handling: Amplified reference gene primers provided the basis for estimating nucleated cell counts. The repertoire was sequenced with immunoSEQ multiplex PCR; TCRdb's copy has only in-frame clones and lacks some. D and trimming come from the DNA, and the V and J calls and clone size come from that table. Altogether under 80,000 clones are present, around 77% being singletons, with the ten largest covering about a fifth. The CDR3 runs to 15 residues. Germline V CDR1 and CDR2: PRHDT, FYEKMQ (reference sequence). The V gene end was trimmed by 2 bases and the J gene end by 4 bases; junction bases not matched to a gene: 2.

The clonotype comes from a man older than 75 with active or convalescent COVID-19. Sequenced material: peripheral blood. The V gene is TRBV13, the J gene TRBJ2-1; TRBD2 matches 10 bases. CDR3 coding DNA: TGTGCCAGCAGCTTAACTAGCGGGAATTACAATGAGCAGTTCTTC. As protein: CASSLTSGNYNEQFF. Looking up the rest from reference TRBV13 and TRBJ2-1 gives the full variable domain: AAGVIQSPRHLIKEKRETATLKCYPIPRHDTVYWYQQGPGQDPQFLISFYEKMQSDKGSIPDRFSAQQFSDYHSELNMSSLELGDSALYFCASSLTSGNYNEQFFGPGTRLTVL.